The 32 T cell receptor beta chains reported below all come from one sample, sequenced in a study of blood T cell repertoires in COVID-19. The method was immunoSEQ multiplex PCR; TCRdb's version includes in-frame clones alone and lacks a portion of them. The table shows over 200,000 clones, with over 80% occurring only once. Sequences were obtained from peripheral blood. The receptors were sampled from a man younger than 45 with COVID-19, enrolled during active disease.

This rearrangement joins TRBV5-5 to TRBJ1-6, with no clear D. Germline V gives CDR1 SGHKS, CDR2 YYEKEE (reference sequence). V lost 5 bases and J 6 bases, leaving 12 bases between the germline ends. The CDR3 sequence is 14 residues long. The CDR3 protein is CASRTQSGNSPLHF. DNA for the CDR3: TGTGCCAGCAGAACACAGAGTGGTAATTCACCCCTCCACTTT. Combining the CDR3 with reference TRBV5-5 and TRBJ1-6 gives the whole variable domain DAGVTQSPTHLIKTRGQQVTLRCSPISGHKSVSWYQQVLGQGPQFIFQYYEKEERGRGNFPDRFSARQFPNYSSELNVNALLLGDSALYLCASRTQSGNSPLHFGNGTRLTVT.

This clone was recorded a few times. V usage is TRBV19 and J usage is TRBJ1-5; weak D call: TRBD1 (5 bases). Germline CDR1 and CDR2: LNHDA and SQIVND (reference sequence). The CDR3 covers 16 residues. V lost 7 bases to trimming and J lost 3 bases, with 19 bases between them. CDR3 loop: CASIGVGGGVNQPQHF. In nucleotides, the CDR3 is TGTGCCAGTATCGGTGTCGGCGGAGGGGTCAATCAGCCCCAGCATTTT.

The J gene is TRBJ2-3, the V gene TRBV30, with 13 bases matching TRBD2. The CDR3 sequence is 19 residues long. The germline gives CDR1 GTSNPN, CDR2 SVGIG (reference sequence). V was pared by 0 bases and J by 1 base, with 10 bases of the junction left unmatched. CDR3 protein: CAWSVRRTSGSSGTDTQYF. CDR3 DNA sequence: TGTGCCTGGAGTGTACGAAGGACTAGCGGGAGTAGCGGCACAGATACGCAGTATTTT. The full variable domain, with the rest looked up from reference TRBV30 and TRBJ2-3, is SQTIHQWPATLVQPVGSPLSLECTVEGTSNPNLYWYRQAAGRGLQLLFYSVGIGQISSEVPQNLSASRPQDRQFILSSKKLLLSDSGFYLCAWSVRRTSGSSGTDTQYFGPGTRLTVL.

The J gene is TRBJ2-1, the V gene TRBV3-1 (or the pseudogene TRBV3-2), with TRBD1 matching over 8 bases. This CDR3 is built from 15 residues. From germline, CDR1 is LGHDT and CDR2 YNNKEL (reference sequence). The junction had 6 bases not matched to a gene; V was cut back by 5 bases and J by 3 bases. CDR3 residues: CASSERTGSYNEQFF. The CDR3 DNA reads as TGTGCCAGCAGCGAACGGACAGGGAGCTACAATGAGCAGTTCTTC.

CDR3 in amino acids: CASSPQGTQYF. As DNA, the CDR3 is TGTGCCAGCAGCCCCCAGGGGACCCAGTACTTC. The rearrangement joins TRBV7-2 to TRBJ2-5, with D perhaps matching TRBD1 (5 bases). V was trimmed by 5 bases and J by 7 bases, leaving 8 bases between them. The CDR3 contains 11 residues. CDR1 is SGHTA, CDR2 FQGNSA, per germline.

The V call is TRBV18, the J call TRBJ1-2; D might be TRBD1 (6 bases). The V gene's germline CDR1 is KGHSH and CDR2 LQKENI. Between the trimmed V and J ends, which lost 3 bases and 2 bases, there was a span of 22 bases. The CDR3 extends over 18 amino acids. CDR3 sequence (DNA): TGTGCCAGCTCACCGCGGCCGGACAGCCGAACCGCGAACTATGGCTACACCTTC. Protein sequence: CASSPRPDSRTANYGYTF.

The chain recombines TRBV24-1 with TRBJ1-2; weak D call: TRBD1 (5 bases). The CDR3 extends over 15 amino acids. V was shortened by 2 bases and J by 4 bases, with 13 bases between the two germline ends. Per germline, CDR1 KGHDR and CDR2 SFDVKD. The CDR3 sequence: CATSDSRQGSYGYTF. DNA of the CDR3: TGTGCCACCAGTGATTCTCGCCAGGGTAGCTATGGCTACACCTTC.

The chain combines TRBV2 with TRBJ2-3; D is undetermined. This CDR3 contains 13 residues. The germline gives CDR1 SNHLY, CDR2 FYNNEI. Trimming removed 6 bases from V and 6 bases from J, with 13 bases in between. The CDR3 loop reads CASRRTLEDTQYF. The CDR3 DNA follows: TGTGCCAGCAGGCGTACCCTAGAGGATACGCAGTATTTT.

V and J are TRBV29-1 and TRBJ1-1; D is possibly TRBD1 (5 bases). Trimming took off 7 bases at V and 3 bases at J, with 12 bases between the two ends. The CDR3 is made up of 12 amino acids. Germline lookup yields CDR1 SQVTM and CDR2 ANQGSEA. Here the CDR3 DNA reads TGCAGCGGCGGGGGGGGAGACACTGAAGCTTTCTTT. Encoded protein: CSGGGGDTEAFF.

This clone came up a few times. The CDR3 bases are TGCGCCAGCAGCCAACCCGGGACTATTGTCAATGAGCAGTTCTTC. Translating gives CASSQPGTIVNEQFF. This sequence joins TRBV4-1 and TRBJ2-1, with 7 bases aligning to TRBD2. This CDR3 is 15 amino acids long. Germline V gene sequence: CDR1 MGHRA, CDR2 YSYEKL. V lost 2 bases and J lost 6; bases outside the gene matches: 7.

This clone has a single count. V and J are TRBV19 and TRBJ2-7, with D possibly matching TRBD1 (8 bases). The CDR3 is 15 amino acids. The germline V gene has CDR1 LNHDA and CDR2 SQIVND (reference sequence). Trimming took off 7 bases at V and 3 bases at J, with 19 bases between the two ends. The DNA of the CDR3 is TGTGCCAGTACCCAGGGGGCGGGAGCGGTCTACGAGCAGTACTTC. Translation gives CASTQGAGAVYEQYF. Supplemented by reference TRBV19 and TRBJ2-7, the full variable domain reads DGGITQSPKYLFRKEGQNVTLSCEQNLNHDAMYWYRQDPGQGLRLIYYSQIVNDFQKGDIAEGYSVSREKKESFPLTVTSAQKNPTAFYLCASTQGAGAVYEQYFGPGTRLTVT.

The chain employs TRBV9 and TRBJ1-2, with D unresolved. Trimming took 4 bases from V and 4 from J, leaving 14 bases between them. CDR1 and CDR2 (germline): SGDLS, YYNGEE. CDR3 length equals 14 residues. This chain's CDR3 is CASSPNGMFYGYTF. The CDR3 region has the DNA TGTGCCAGCAGCCCTAACGGGATGTTCTATGGCTACACCTTC.

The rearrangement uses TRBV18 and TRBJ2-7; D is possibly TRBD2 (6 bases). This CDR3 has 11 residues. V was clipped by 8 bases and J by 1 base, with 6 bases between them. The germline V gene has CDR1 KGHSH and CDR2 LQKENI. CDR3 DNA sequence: TGTGCCAGCGGGGGGTCCTACGAGCAGTACTTC. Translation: CASGGSYEQYF.

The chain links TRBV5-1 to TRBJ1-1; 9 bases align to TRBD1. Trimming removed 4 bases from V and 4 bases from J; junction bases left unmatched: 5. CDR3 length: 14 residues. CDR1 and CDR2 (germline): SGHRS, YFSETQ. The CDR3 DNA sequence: TGCGCCAGCAGCCCAGGACAGGGGACCACTGAAGCTTTCTTT. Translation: CASSPGQGTTEAFF.

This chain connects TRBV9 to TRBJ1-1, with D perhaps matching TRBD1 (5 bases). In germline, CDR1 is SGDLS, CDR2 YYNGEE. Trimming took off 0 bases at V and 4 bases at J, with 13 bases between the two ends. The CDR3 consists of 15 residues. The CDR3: CASSVDGRAGTEAFF. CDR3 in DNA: TGTGCCAGCAGCGTAGACGGCAGGGCTGGCACTGAAGCTTTCTTT.

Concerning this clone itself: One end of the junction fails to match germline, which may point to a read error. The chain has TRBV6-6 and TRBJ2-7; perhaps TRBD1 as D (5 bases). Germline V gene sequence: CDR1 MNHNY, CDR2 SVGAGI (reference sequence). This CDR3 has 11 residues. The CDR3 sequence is CASSYLDSLNF. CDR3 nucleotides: TGTGCCAGCAGTTACCTCGACAGTCTGAACTTC.

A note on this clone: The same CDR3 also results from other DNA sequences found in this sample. DNA of the CDR3: TGTGCCAGCAGTTTAGGACAGAGCTATGGCTACACCTTC. It codes for CASSLGQSYGYTF. V gene TRBV12-3 or TRBV12-4 combines with J gene TRBJ1-2; D is perhaps TRBD1 (5 bases). The CDR3 totals 13 residues. Trimming shortened V by 1 base and J by 4 bases, and 7 bases separated the two germline ends.

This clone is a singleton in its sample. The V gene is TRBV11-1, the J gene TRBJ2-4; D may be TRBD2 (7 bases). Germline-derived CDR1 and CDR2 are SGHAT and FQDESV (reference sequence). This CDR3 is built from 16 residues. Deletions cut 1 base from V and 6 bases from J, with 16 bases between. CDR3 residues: CASSLERGGHPNIQYF. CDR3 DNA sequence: TGTGCCAGCAGCTTAGAAAGGGGGGGACACCCAAACATTCAGTACTTC.

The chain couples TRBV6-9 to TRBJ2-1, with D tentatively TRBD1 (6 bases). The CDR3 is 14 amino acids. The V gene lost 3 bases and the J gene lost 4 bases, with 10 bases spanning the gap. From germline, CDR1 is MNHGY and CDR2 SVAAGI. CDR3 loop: CASSYRDTYNEQFF. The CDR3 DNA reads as TGTGCCAGCAGTTACCGGGACACATACAATGAGCAGTTCTTC.

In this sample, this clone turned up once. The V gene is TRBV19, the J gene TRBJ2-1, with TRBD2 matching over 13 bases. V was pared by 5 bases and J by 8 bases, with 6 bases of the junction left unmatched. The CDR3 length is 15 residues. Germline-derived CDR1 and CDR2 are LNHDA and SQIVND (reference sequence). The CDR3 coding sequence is TGTGCCAGTAGTTGGGGACTAGCGGGATTCGATGAGCAGTTCTTC. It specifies CASSWGLAGFDEQFF.

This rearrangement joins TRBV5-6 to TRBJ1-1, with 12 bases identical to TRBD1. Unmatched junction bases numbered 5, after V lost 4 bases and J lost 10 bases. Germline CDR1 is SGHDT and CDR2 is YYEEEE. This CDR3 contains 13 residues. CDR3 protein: CASSGDRGQLAFF. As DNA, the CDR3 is TGTGCCAGCAGCGGGGACAGGGGGCAATTAGCTTTCTTT.

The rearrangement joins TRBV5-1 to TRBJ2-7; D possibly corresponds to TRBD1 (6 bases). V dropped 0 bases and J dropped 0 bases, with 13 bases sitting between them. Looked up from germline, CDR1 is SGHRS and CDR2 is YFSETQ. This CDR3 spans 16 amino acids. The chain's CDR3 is CASSLVMGASSYEQYF. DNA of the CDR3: TGCGCCAGCAGCTTGGTCATGGGGGCGAGCTCCTACGAGCAGTACTTC.

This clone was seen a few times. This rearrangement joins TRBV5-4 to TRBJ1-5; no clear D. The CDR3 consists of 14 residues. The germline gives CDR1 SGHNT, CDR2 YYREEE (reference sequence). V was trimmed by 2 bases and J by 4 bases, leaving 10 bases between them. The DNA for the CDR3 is TGTGCCAGCAGCTTTAACGGAGGGAATCAGCCCCAGCATTTT. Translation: CASSFNGGNQPQHF.

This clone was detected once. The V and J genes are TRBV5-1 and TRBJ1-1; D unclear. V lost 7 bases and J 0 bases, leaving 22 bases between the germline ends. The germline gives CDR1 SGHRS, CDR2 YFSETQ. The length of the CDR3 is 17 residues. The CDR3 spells CASRDPGSWLMNTEAFF. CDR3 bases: TGCGCCAGCCGCGACCCGGGATCCTGGCTCATGAACACTGAAGCTTTCTTT.

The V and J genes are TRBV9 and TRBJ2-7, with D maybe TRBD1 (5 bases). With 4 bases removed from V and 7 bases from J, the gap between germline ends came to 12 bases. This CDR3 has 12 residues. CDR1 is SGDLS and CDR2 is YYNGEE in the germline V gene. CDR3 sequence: CASSSITGEQYF. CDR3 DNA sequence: TGTGCCAGCAGCTCAATCACAGGTGAGCAGTACTTC.

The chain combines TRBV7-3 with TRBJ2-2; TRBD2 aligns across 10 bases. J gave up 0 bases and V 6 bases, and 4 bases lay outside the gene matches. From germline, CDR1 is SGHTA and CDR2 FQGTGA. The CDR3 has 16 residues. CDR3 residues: CASSFGLAANTGELFF. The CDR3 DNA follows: TGTGCCAGCAGTTTCGGACTAGCGGCGAACACCGGGGAGCTGTTTTTT.

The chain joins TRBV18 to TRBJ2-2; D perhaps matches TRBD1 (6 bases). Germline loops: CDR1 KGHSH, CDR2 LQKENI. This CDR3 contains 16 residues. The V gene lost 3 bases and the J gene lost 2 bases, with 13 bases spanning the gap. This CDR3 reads CASSPRGPLNTGELFF. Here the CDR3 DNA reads TGTGCCAGCTCACCCAGGGGCCCTCTTAACACCGGGGAGCTGTTTTTT.

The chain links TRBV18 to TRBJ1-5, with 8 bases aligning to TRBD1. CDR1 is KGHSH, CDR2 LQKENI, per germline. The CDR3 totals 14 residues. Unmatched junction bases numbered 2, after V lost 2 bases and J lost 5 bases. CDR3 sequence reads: CASSPDRGYQPQHF. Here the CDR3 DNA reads TGTGCCAGCTCACCAGACAGGGGATATCAGCCCCAGCATTTT.

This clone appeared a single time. CDR3 nucleotide sequence: TGTGCCAGCAGTGGGGTAGCAGGGGGGTACAATGAGCAGTTCTTC. Translated, it gives CASSGVAGGYNEQFF. The chain recombines TRBV27 with TRBJ2-1; D is possibly TRBD1 (7 bases). The CDR3 spans 15 residues. Germline-derived CDR1 and CDR2 are MNHEY and SMNVEV (reference sequence). Trimming cost V 5 bases and J 4 bases, with 15 bases left between them.

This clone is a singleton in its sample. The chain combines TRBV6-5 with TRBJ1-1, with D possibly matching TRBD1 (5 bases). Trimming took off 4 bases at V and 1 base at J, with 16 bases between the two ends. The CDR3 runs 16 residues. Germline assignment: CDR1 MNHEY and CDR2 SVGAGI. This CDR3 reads CASSSLLGRGNTEAFF. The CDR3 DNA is TGTGCCAGCAGTTCCCTCCTGGGGCGAGGGAACACTGAAGCTTTCTTT.

The CDR3 reads CASSQDLDRLMNTEAFF. CDR3 DNA: TGCGCCAGCAGCCAAGATCTCGACAGGCTCATGAACACTGAAGCTTTCTTT. The V call is TRBV4-1, the J call TRBJ1-1, with D possibly being TRBD1 (6 bases). The germline CDR1 and CDR2 sequences are MGHRA and YSYEKL. Trimming took 0 bases from V and 0 from J, leaving 14 bases between them. This CDR3 comprises 17 residues.

DNA of the CDR3: TGTGCCAGCAGAATCCCCGGGACTAGCGGGAGTCTTAGCGCAGATACGCAGTATTTT. The encoded protein is CASRIPGTSGSLSADTQYF. J is TRBJ2-3 and V is TRBV28, with 14 nucleotides matching TRBD2. J lost 4 bases, V lost 6 bases, and 15 bases had no gene match. Per the germline V gene, CDR1 is MDHEN and CDR2 is SYDVKM. This CDR3 region has 19 residues.